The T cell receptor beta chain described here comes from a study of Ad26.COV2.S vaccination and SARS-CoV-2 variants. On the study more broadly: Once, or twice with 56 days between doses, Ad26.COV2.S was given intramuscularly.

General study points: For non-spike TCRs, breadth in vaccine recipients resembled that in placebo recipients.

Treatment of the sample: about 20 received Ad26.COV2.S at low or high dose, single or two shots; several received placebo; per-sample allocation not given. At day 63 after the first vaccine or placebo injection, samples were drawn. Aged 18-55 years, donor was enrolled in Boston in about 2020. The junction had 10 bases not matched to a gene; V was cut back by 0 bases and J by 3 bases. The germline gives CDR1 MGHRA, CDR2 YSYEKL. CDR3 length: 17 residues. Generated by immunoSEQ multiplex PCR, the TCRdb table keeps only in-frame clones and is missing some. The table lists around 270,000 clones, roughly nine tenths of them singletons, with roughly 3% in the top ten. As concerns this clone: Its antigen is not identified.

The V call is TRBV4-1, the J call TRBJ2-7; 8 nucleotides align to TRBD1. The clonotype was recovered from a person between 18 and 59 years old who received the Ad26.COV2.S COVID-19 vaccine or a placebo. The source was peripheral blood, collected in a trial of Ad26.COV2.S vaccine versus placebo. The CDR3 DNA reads TGCGCCAGCAGCCAAGAGAGACAGGGGCTCGGCCTCTACGAGCAGTACTTC. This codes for CASSQERQGLGLYEQYF.